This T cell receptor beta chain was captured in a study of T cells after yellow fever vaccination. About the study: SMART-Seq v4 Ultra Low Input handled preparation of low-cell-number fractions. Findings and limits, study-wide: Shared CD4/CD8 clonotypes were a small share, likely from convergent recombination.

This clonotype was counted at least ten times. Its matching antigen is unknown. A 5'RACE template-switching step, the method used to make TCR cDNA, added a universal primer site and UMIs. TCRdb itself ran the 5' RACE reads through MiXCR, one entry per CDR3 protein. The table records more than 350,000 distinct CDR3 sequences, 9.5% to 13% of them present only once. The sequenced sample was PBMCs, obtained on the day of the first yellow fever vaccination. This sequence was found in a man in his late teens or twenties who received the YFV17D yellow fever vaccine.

CDR3 sequence (DNA): TGTGCCAGCAGCCTCACAGGGGGCGATTCACCCCTCCACTTT. Protein: CASSLTGGDSPLHF. V usage is TRBV7-3 and J usage is TRBJ1-6, with 9 bases aligning to TRBD1. V was clipped by 5 bases and J by 8 bases; unmatched bases: 4. The CDR3 runs to 14 residues. CDR1 and CDR2 (germline): SGHTA, FQGTGA.